This T cell receptor beta chain was recovered during a study of human T cells and chemical hapten exposure. Overall study context: Each patient's scalp received weekly diphenylcyclopropenone throughout the approximately 22-week study. General study points: With regard to DPC sensitization, TCRs above 1 in 1000 frequency did not change.

The library put unique molecular identifiers onto individual cDNA molecules. TCRdb re-called the RACE reads with MiXCR, one entry per CDR3 protein. Seen here are under 450,000 distinct CDR3 sequences, about 6% observed once, and the top ten hold more than 5.5%. Germline V gene lookup returns CDR1 SGDLS and CDR2 YYNGEE. V gave up 0 bases and J gave up 6 bases; unmatched junction bases: 3. The CDR3 contains 15 residues. This clonotype has a count of ten or more. Its cognate antigen is unknown. Time point noted: patch test 2, 6 weeks after DPC sensitization. Treatment noted: therapeutic diphenylcyclopropenone sensitization with weekly scalp DPC.

The rearrangement uses TRBV9 and TRBJ2-1; 10 bases map to TRBD2. This clonotype was obtained from a woman between 18 and 29 years old with alopecia areata. Some clones in this sample may be carry-over from other donors' samples. The sample in question was whole blood, obtained in connection with sensitization to the hapten diphenylcyclopropenone (DPC). In DNA form, the CDR3 reads TGTGCCAGCAGCGTAGGGCTAGCGGGGGCCAATGAGCAGTTCTTC. It yields the protein CASSVGLAGANEQFF.